This T cell receptor (beta chain) was retrieved from a study of CD8+ T cells in alopecia areata (dated by TCRdb to the late 2010s). Turning to the overall study: Treated patients were enrolled in an open-label pilot trial of oral tofacitinib, 5 to 10 mg twice daily, for moderate-to-severe alopecia areata. Human TCRbeta sequencing covered scalp tissue and sorted CD4+ and CD8+ peripheral blood T cells from patchy and totalis/universalis alopecia areata patients and healthy controls. Clonality in the scalp was compared among normal scalp (n=4), patchy alopecia areata scalp (n=8), and alopecia totalis/universalis scalp (n=8). Patients on tofacitinib were biopsied at baseline and after 4 and 24 weeks of treatment, and several of the patients also had a later scalp biopsy. The RNA source kit depended on sample type: the PAXgene miRNA kit for fixed scalp, the miRNeasy kit for PBMCs, and the RNeasy kit for mouse skin. To study T cell clonal expansion in alopecia areata, the researchers applied high-throughput TCRbeta sequencing to both the C3H/HeJ mouse model and human patients. Disease severity in treated patients was measured with the SALT score, which quantifies the percentage of affected scalp surface area. Patients stayed on tofacitinib for 6 to 18 months and then had 6 months of follow-up off drug so that delayed response and recurrence could be assessed. immunoSEQ multiplex PCR using 35 Vbeta forward primers and 13 Jbeta reverse primers was used to amplify TCRbeta CDR3 regions. Overall study results and their limits: Unlike mouse skin, which is dominated by gammadelta T cells, normal human skin has resident alphabeta T cells that are also sequenced, and this complicates analysis of the scalp TCR repertoire. During tofacitinib treatment, many expanded lesional clones stuck around in both scalp and blood, and this persistence may partly explain why relapse happens after treatment is stopped. The treated cohort was small, with a single nonresponder, so links between baseline CD8+ expansion and response need larger studies. TCR sequences shared between patients were less clear than in mice, possibly partly because of HLA diversity in the patient population. With tofacitinib, both scalp clonality and the number of expanded CD8+ clones among the top 100 scalp clones went down significantly. Compared with normal scalp, lesional scalp, particularly in alopecia totalis/universalis, had higher clonality and more expanded CD8+ clones, which suggests antigenic drive.

The sample's time point label is to be understood as: around 4 weeks on oral tofacitinib. The treatment or condition tag for this specimen amounts to: oral pan-JAK inhibitor, 5-10 mg twice daily. From alopecia areata patients, peripheral blood was collected along with lesional scalp punch biopsies. PBMCs were isolated by density centrifugation and stained for CD3, CD4 and CD8, and CD4+ and CD8+ T cells were sorted on a FACSAria. Library preparation used the immunoSEQ multiplex PCR assay. For TCR sequencing, RNA was extracted from every sample and reverse transcribed into cDNA to serve as template. First-strand cDNA was synthesized with SuperScript III using a 2:1 mix of oligo-dT and random hexamers. A synthetic immune receptor repertoire was used to measure amplification bias, and any remaining bias was corrected computationally. In the source study's methods: Raw reads were preprocessed for error removal, and CDR3 was defined according to IMGT conventions as running from the conserved cysteine to phenylalanine. Clonality was calculated as 1 minus Shannon entropy normalized by log2 of the number of productive unique TCRs. Whether each scalp clone was CD4 or CD8 was inferred by checking scalp TCRbeta sequences against the CD4 and CD8 repertoires from sorted blood. TCRdb's version of the immuneACCESS table is confined to in-frame rearrangements and falls short of the full clone set. An unresolved V gene accounts for under half of the shortfall where checked; the remainder is of unknown origin. Clone size and V and J calls were adopted from that table, with D and trimming inferred from the DNA. The sample includes under 200,000 clones, with about three fifths observed a single time. The top ten constitute 0.9% to 1% of the sample.

Per the germline V gene, SGHTA is the CDR1 and FQGTGA is the CDR2. Trimming at the junction amounts to 4 bases on V and 5 bases on J, and the germline ends lie 5 bases apart. The CDR3 contains 12 residues, cysteine and phenylalanine counted. Of the read, only the CDR3 DNA is kept; its 36 bases are in frame from base 1. Remarks on this clone: The antigen this receptor binds is unknown. Base qualities are missing; no much larger clone stands one base away.

The TCR comes from a human donor with alopecia areata. The material was CD4+ T cells sorted from blood, obtained at week 4, from a patient treated with tofacitinib. The chain links TRBV7-3 with TRBJ2-2, with the D gene too uncertain to name. The encoded CDR3 is CASSSFTGELFF. The DNA is as follows: TGTGCCAGCAGCTCCTTTACCGGGGAGCTGTTTTTT.